The 23 T cell receptor beta chains presented below share a single source sample, sequenced in a study of PD-1 blockade in classical Hodgkin lymphoma. Stated time point: cycle 4 day 1 (C4D1), after around six weeks of nivolumab. After autologous stem cell transplantation all patients relapsed, and prior brentuximab vedotin exposure differed between cohorts. Using immunoSEQ multiplex PCR, the repertoire was profiled, and TCRdb retains in-frame clones only, with some absent. The sample carries tens of thousands of clones, 81% recorded once. The source was peripheral blood mononuclear cells (PBMCs), collected before the fourth cycle of nivolumab. These receptor sequences come from a human donor with classical Hodgkin lymphoma.

The chain couples TRBV2 to TRBJ2-5; TRBD1 or TRBD2 may be the D gene (8 bases each). Per germline, CDR1 SNHLY and CDR2 FYNNEI. CDR3 length equals 15 residues. V was trimmed by 6 bases and J by 5 bases, leaving 19 bases between them. The CDR3 here is CASSSPGGGRETQYF. The CDR3 nucleotides read TGTGCCAGCAGCTCCCCAGGGGGCGGGAGGGAGACCCAGTACTTC.

This clone was seen a few times. This sequence joins TRBV7-9 and TRBJ2-5; 9 positions agree with TRBD1. CDR3 size: 15 residues. Germline CDR1 reads SEHNR; CDR2 reads FQNEAQ (reference sequence). J lost 2 bases, V lost 5 bases, and 6 bases had no gene match. This CDR3 reads CASSRGQGIQETQYF. The CDR3 DNA reads TGTGCCAGCAGCAGGGGACAGGGAATACAAGAGACCCAGTACTTC.

Concerning this clone itself: The same CDR3 is also encoded by other DNA sequences in this sample. The chain employs TRBV5-4 and TRBJ2-1, with 13 bases aligning to TRBD2. The CDR3 has 18 amino acids. V dropped 3 bases and J dropped 0; count of bases not matched to a gene: 6. Germline CDR1 and CDR2: SGHNT and YYREEE (reference sequence). Here the CDR3 DNA reads TGTGCCAGCAGCTCCGGGACTAGCGGGACGAGCTCCTACAATGAGCAGTTCTTC. Residues: CASSSGTSGTSSYNEQFF.

This chain joins TRBV19 and TRBJ1-5; tentative D call: TRBD1 (6 bases). In germline, CDR1 is LNHDA, CDR2 SQIVND (reference sequence). The V gene lost 3 bases and the J gene lost 4 bases, with 7 bases spanning the gap. This CDR3 comprises 13 residues. DNA of the CDR3: TGTGCCAGTAGTATGAGGGGGAATCAGCCCCAGCATTTT. It translates to CASSMRGNQPQHF.

The rearrangement uses TRBV4-1 and TRBJ1-5, with D unresolved. Between the trimmed V and J ends, which lost 0 bases and 6 bases, there was a span of 6 bases. CDR1 is MGHRA, CDR2 YSYEKL, per germline. The CDR3 covers 13 residues. CDR3 sequence reads: CASSQEEPQPQHF. CDR3 nucleotide sequence: TGCGCCAGCAGCCAAGAAGAACCTCAGCCCCAGCATTTT.

V is TRBV18 and J is TRBJ1-1; TRBD1 is a possible D gene (5 bases). V was pared by 2 bases and J by 0 bases, with 13 bases between. Germline V CDR1 and CDR2: KGHSH, LQKENI. This CDR3 comprises 16 residues. In nucleotides, the CDR3 is TGTGCCAGCTCACCAGGGGCGGTTGAAATGAACACTGAAGCTTTCTTT. Translated, it gives CASSPGAVEMNTEAFF.

This clone was recorded a few times. V usage is TRBV5-6 and J usage is TRBJ1-6; D is undetermined. CDR1 is SGHDT, CDR2 YYEEEE, per germline. V was shortened by 0 bases and J by 10 bases, with 11 bases between the two germline ends. This CDR3 region has 14 residues. CDR3: CASSLAGSQSPLHF. CDR3 DNA: TGTGCCAGCAGCTTGGCCGGAAGTCAGTCACCCCTCCACTTT.

V and J are TRBV11-2 and TRBJ2-2, with 8 bases that match TRBD1. The CDR3 is 17 amino acids. In germline, CDR1 is SGHAT, CDR2 FQNNGV. V lost 5 bases to trimming and J lost 4 bases; unmatched junction nucleotides: 12. In DNA, the CDR3 is TGTGCCAGCAGCACCCTGACAGGGGCTGGACGCACCGGGGAGCTGTTTTTT. Translating it yields CASSTLTGAGRTGELFF. The entire variable domain, with the rest obtained from reference TRBV11-2 and TRBJ2-2, is as follows: EAGVAQSPRYKIIEKRQSVAFWCNPISGHATLYWYQQILGQGPKLLIQFQNNGVVDDSQLPKDRFSAERLKGVDSTLKIQPAKLEDSAVYLCASSTLTGAGRTGELFFGEGSRLTVL.

This clone occurred once. This chain joins TRBV27 and TRBJ1-1; D is unclear. The CDR3 is made up of 14 amino acids. V gave up 5 bases and J gave up 6 bases, with 16 bases separating them. Looked up from germline, CDR1 is MNHEY and CDR2 is SMNVEV (reference sequence). CDR3 loop: CASSRAPLRAEAFF. CDR3 bases: TGTGCCAGCAGTCGGGCCCCACTAAGGGCTGAAGCTTTCTTT.

This clone occurred once. The V call is TRBV9, the J call TRBJ2-1; weak D call: TRBD2 (6 bases). The CDR3 has 13 residues. Germline assignment: CDR1 SGDLS and CDR2 YYNGEE. V lost 3 bases and J 9 bases, leaving 13 bases between the germline ends. CDR3 sequence reads: CASSGRLVAEQFF. The CDR3 region has the DNA TGTGCCAGCAGCGGCAGACTAGTCGCTGAGCAGTTCTTC.

This rearrangement joins TRBV4-1 to TRBJ2-7; D is ambiguous. This CDR3 spans 13 amino acids. Trimming took off 5 bases at V and 4 bases at J, with 12 bases between the two ends. Germline CDR1 reads MGHRA; CDR2 reads YSYEKL. The CDR3, as DNA: TGCGCCAGCAGCTCCAGAGACCGTTACGAGCAGTACTTC. Translating gives CASSSRDRYEQYF.

This chain uses TRBV20-1 with TRBJ2-5; D unclear. Deletions cut 7 bases from V and 1 base from J, with 7 bases between. CDR3 length: 11 residues. CDR1 and CDR2 (germline): DFQATT, SNEGSKA (reference sequence). CDR3 nucleotide sequence: TGCAGTGTACGGATCCAAGAGACCCAGTACTTC. It codes for CSVRIQETQYF.

CDR3 bases: TGTGCCAGCAGATCCGATAGCGGGAGCCCCATCTACGAGCAGTACTTC. As protein: CASRSDSGSPIYEQYF. The chain carries TRBV28 and TRBJ2-7; 9 bases are shared with TRBD2. The CDR3 covers 16 residues. Losses at the gene ends were 6 bases for V and 3 bases for J; bases not matched to a gene: 12. Germline V lookup: CDR1 MDHEN, CDR2 SYDVKM.

The V gene is TRBV30, the J gene TRBJ2-4, with 7 bases lining up with TRBD2. The CDR3 has 15 residues. Trimming removed 3 bases from V and 1 base from J; junction bases left unmatched: 6. Germline V CDR1 and CDR2: GTSNPN, SVGIG (reference sequence). CDR3 protein: CAWSSGSGAKNIQYF. The CDR3, as DNA: TGTGCCTGGAGCTCCGGTAGCGGGGCCAAAAACATTCAGTACTTC.

This clone ranks as medium-sized. This sequence joins TRBV19 and TRBJ2-7; 7 nucleotides line up with TRBD1. V lost 6 bases to trimming and J lost 5 bases; unmatched junction nucleotides: 13. The CDR3 is 15 residues long. The germline V gene encodes CDR1 LNHDA and CDR2 SQIVND (reference sequence). The DNA of the CDR3 is TGTGCCAGTAGCCTAGCCGGGACAGCGGATCACGAGCAGTACTTC. It is translated as CASSLAGTADHEQYF.

The chain is built from TRBV9 and TRBJ2-1; 7 nucleotides match TRBD2. J was trimmed by 0 bases and V by 4 bases; bases with no gene match: 7. From germline, CDR1 is SGDLS and CDR2 YYNGEE. The CDR3 has 16 residues. CDR3 protein: CASSTRLAGSYNEQFF. DNA of the CDR3: TGTGCCAGCAGCACCCGACTAGCAGGCTCCTACAATGAGCAGTTCTTC.

J is TRBJ1-1 and V is TRBV7-9, with 7 positions matching TRBD1. V lost 5 bases and J lost 1; bases outside the gene matches: 4. Germline lookup yields CDR1 SEHNR and CDR2 FQNEAQ (reference sequence). The CDR3 is made up of 14 amino acids. CDR3 DNA: TGTGCCAGCAGCCCTGACAGGGAGAACACTGAAGCTTTCTTT. This encodes CASSPDRENTEAFF.

The J gene is TRBJ2-1, the V gene TRBV28, with TRBD2 identical over 9 bases. The CDR3 spans 16 residues. Germline loops: CDR1 MDHEN, CDR2 SYDVKM. Germline trimming cut 1 base from V and 6 bases from J; bases unmatched to any gene: 7. DNA of the CDR3: TGTGCCAGCAGTTTATTCCAGGCGGGAGGGGCCAATGAGCAGTTCTTC. Its protein product is CASSLFQAGGANEQFF.

This chain connects TRBV6-4 to TRBJ2-3; D uncertain. Trimming left V 4 bases short and J 3 bases short, with 11 bases between. There are 14 residues in the CDR3. CDR1 is MRHNA and CDR2 is SNTAGT in the germline V gene. Here the CDR3 reads CASSVSVETDTQYF. The CDR3 DNA sequence: TGTGCCAGCAGTGTAAGTGTAGAGACAGATACGCAGTATTTT.

V and J are TRBV10-3 and TRBJ1-4; tentative D call: TRBD1 (6 bases). This CDR3 has 15 amino acids. Deletions cut 4 bases from V and 3 bases from J, with 12 bases between. Germline lookup yields CDR1 ENHRY and CDR2 SYGVKD. Here the CDR3 DNA reads TGTGCCATCAGTGGCAGTAGGGGGTCTAATGAAAAACTGTTTTTT. Protein sequence: CAISGSRGSNEKLFF.

The chain employs TRBV5-4 and TRBJ1-2; D is possibly TRBD1 (6 bases). Germline assignment: CDR1 SGHNT and CDR2 YYREEE (reference sequence). Trimming shortened V by 4 bases and J by 8 bases, and 18 bases separated the two germline ends. The CDR3 has 14 amino acids. In nucleotides, the CDR3 is TGTGCCAGCAGCCGGACGGGGGGGGCGCGAGGCTACACCTTC. Translated, it gives CASSRTGGARGYTF.

The rearrangement joins TRBV7-9 to TRBJ2-7; D is unresolved. With 5 bases removed from V and 2 bases from J, the gap between germline ends came to 13 bases. The CDR3 loop spans 14 amino acids. The germline V gene encodes CDR1 SEHNR and CDR2 FQNEAQ (reference sequence). The CDR3 is CASSQHDKTYEQYF. CDR3 bases: TGTGCCAGCAGCCAGCACGACAAGACCTACGAGCAGTACTTC.

This clone is judged medium-sized. The chain recombines TRBV5-1 with TRBJ2-7; 9 bases are shared with TRBD2. The length of the CDR3 is 17 residues. After removal of 6 bases from V and 3 bases from J, the junction contained 16 bases not matched to a gene. Germline CDR1 SGHRS, CDR2 YFSETQ. CDR3 DNA: TGCGCCAGCACCGATGAGGGGCTAGCGGGATCGGGCTACGAGCAGTACTTC. Translated: CASTDEGLAGSGYEQYF.